This T cell receptor beta chain is from a study of T-cell memory formation after mild COVID-19. The CDR3 extends over 14 amino acids. Trimming at V came to 5 bases and at J to 7 bases, leaving 4 bases not matched to a gene. Germline loops: CDR1 SGHVS, CDR2 FNYEAQ. This clonotype was seen a handful of times. TCRdb used MiXCR to reprocess the 5' RACE reads, holding one entry per CDR3 protein. The data show 45,000 to 55,000 distinct CDR3 sequences, with 9.3% seen just once and approximately 12% held by the top ten. Source material: PBMCs or a T cell subset sorted from them (not recorded which). The receptor was derived from an adult woman who had mild COVID-19 (a few samples of this study predate the infection). Cell type and time point are not known. J is TRBJ1-6 and V is TRBV7-6, with TRBD1 matching 8 bases. DNA of the CDR3: TGTGCCAGCAGCAAGGACAGGGTCAATTCACCCCTCCACTTT. Its translation: CASSKDRVNSPLHF.